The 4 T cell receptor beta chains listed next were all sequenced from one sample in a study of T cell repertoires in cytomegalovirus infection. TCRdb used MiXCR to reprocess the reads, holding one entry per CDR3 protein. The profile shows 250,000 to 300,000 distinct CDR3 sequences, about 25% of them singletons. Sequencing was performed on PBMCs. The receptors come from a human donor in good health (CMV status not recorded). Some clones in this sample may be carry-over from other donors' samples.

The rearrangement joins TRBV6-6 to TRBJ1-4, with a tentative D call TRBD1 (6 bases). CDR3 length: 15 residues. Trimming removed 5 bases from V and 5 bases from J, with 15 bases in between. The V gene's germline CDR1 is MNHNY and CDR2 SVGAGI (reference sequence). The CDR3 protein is CASSPRDILNEKLFF. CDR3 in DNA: TGTGCCAGCAGTCCCCGGGACATCTTAAATGAAAAACTGTTTTTT.

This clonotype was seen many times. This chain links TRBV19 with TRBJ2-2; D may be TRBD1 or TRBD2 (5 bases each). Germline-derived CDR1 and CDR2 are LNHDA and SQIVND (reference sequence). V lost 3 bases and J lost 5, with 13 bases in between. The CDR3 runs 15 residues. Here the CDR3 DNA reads TGTGCCAGTAGTATTACGACAGCGGTGACCGGGGAGCTGTTTTTT. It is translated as CASSITTAVTGELFF.

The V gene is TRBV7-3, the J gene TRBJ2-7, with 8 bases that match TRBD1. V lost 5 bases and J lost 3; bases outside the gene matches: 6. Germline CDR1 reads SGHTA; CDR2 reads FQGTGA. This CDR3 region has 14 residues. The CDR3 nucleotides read TGTGCCAGCAGCCCTTCCGGGACAGGCTACGAGCAGTACTTC. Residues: CASSPSGTGYEQYF.

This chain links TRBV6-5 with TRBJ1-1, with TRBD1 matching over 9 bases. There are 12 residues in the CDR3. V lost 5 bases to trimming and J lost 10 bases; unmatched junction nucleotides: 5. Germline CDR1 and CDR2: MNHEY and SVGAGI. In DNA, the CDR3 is TGTGCCAGCAGTCCAGGGACAGGGAGAGCTTTCTTT. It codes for CASSPGTGRAFF.